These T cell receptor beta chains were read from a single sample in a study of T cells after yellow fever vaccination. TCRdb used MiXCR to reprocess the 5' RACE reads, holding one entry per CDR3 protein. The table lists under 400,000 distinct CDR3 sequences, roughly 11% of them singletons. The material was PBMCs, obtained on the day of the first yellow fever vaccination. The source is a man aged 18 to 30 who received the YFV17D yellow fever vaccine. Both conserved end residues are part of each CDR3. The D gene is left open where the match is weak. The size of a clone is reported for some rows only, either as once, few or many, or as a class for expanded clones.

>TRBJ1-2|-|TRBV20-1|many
TGCAGTGCTAGAGATCAGGGCAGGGAGCGCTATGGCTACACCTTC
CSARDQGRERYGYTF
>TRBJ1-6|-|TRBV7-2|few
TGTGCCAGCAGCTTGTCCTTATCAGAAATGCCCCTCCACTTT
CASSLSLSEMPLHF
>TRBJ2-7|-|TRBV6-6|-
TGTGCCAGCATCGACTGGGCGTCCTACGAGCAGTACTTC
CASIDWASYEQYF
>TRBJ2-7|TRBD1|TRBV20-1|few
TGCAGTGCTTCTGCTCCGGGACAGGGGGCAAACGAGCAGTACTTC
CSASAPGQGANEQYF
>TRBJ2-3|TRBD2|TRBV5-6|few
TGTGCCAGTGGGGACTTGGCGGGGGAGGCAGATACGCAGTATTTT
CASGDLAGEADTQYF
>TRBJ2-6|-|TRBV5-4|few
TGTGCCAGCAGCCCCCCTGGGGGGGCCAACGTCCTGACTTTC
CASSPPGGANVLTF
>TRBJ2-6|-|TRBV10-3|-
TGTGCCATCAGTGAGATGGGGACAATCCAGTCTGGGGCCAACGTCCTGACTTTC
CAISEMGTIQSGANVLTF
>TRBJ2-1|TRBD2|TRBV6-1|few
TGTGCCAGCAGGGCCGGACTAGCGGGGGGCCCATCCTACAATGAGCAGTTCTTC
CASRAGLAGGPSYNEQFF
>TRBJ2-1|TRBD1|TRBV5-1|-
TGCGCCAGCAGCCCAAGGACAGGGGAGGCGAATGAGCAGTTCTTC
CASSPRTGEANEQFF
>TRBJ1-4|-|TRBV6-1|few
TGTGCCAGCAGCCCGAGCGGGGGGTATGAAAAACTGTTTTTT
CASSPSGGYEKLFF
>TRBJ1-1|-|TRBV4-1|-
TGCGCCAGCAGCCAAGTGTACAACCGGAACACTGAAGCTTTCTTT
CASSQVYNRNTEAFF
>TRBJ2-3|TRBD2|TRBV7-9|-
TGTGCCAGCAGCCCAAAGCGGGGGGGCTGGACAGATACGCAGTATTTT
CASSPKRGGWTDTQYF
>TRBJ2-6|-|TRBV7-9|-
TGTGCCAGCAGGGGAGTTCAAACTGGGGCCAACGTCCTGACTTTC
CASRGVQTGANVLTF
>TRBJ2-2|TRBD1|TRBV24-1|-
TGTGCCACCAGTGACCCGACAGGGGGCTCGGGCACCGGGGAGCTGTTTTTT
CATSDPTGGSGTGELFF
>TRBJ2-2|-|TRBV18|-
TGTGCCAGCTCACCACCGTCAGTCACCGGGGAGCTGTTTTTT
CASSPPSVTGELFF
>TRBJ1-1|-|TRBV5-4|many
TGTGCCAGCAGCTTCGGGGGGGCAGAAACTGAAGCTTTCTTT
CASSFGGAETEAFF
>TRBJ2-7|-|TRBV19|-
TGTGCCAGTAGTCCTGCCAGAACCTACGAGCAGTACTTC
CASSPARTYEQYF
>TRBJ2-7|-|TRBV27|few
TGTGCCAGCAGTTTCAGTCCGACCACCTACGAGCAGTACTTC
CASSFSPTTYEQYF
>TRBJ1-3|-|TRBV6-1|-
TGTGCCAGCAGTCAACCAACCCTCAGGGGAAACACCATATATTTT
CASSQPTLRGNTIYF
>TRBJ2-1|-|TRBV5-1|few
TGCGCCAGCAGCTTCTCGCAGGGAGCGAGGGATGAGCAGTTCTTC
CASSFSQGARDEQFF
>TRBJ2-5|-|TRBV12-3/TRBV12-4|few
TGTGCCAGCAGTTACTCGAACTGGGGAGAGACCCAGTACTTC
CASSYSNWGETQYF
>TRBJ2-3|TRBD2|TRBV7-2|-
TGTGCCAGCAGCCGACGGGACTATTCAGATACGCAGTATTTT
CASSRRDYSDTQYF
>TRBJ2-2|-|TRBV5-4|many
TGTGCCAGCAGCTTGGGAGTAGGGAACACCGGGGAGCTGTTTTTT
CASSLGVGNTGELFF
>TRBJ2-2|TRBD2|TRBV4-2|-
TGTGCCAGCAGCCAAATGGGACTAGCGGGGGGGCCATTCACCGGGGAGCTGTTTTTT
CASSQMGLAGGPFTGELFF